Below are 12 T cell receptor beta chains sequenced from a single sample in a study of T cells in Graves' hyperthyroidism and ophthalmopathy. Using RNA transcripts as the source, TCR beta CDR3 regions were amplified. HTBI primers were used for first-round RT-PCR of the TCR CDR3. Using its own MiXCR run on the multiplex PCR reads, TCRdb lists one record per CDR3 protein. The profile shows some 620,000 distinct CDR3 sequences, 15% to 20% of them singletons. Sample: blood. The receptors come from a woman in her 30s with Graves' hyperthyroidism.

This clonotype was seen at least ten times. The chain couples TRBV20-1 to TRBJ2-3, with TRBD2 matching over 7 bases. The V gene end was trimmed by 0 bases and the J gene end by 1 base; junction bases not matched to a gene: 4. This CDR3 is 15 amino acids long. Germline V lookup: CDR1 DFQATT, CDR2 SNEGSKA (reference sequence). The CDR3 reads CSARDLTSGTDTQYF. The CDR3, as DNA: TGCAGTGCTAGAGATCTAACTAGCGGCACAGATACGCAGTATTTT.

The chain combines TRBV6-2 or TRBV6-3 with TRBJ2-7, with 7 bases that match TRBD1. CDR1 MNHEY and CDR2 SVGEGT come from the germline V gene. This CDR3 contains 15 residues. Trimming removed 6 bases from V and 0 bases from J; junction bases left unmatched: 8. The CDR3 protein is CASRLTGESSYEQYF. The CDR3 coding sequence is TGTGCCAGCAGGCTCACAGGGGAATCCTCCTACGAGCAGTACTTC.

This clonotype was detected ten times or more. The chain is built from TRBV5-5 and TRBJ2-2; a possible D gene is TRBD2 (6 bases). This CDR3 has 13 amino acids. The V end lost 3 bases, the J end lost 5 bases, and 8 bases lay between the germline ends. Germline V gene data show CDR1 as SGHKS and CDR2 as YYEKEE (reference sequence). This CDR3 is CASSWGDTGELFF. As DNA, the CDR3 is TGTGCCAGCAGCTGGGGGGATACCGGGGAGCTGTTTTTT.

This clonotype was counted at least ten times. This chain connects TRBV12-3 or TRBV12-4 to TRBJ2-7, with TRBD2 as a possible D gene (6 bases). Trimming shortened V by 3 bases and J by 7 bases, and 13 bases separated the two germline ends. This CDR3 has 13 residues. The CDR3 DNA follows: TGTGCCAGCAGTTTCGGGGGAATGAGGGAGCAGTACTTC. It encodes CASSFGGMREQYF.

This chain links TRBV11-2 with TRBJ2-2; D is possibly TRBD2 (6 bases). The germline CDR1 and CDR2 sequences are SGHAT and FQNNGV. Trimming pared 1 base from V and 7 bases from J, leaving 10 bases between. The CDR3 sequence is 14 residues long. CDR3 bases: TGTGCCAGCAGCTTAGCGGGAGTTCTCGGGGAGCTGTTTTTT. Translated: CASSLAGVLGELFF.

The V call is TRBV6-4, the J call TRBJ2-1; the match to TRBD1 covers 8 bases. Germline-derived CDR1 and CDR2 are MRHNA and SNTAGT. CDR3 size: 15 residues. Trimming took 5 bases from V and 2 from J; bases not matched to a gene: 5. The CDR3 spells CASSHQGATYNEQFF. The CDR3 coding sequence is TGTGCCAGCAGTCATCAGGGGGCCACCTACAATGAGCAGTTCTTC.

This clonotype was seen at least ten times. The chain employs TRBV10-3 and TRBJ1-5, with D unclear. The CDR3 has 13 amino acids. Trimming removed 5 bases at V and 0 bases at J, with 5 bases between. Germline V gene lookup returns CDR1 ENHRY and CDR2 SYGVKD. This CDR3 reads CAISHFSNQPQHF. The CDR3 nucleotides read TGTGCCATCAGTCACTTTAGCAATCAGCCCCAGCATTTT.

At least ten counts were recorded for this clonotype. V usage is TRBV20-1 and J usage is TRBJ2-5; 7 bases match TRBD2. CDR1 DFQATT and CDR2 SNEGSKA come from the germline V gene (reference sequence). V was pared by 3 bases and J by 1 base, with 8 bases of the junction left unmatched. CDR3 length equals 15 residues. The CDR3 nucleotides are TGCAGTGCTAGCTCAAGGTCGGGGGGCCAAGAGACCCAGTACTTC. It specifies CSASSRSGGQETQYF.

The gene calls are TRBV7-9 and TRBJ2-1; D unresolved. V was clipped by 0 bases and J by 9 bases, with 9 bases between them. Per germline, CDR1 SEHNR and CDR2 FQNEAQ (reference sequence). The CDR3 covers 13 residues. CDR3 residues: CASSLAPPPEQFF. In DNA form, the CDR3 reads TGTGCCAGCAGCTTAGCCCCCCCCCCTGAGCAGTTCTTC.

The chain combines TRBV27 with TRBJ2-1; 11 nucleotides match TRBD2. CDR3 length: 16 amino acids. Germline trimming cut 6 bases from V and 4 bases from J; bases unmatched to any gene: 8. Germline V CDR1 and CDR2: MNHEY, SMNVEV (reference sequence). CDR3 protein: CASRGQGLADYNEQFF. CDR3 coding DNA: TGTGCCAGCAGAGGGCAGGGACTAGCGGATTACAATGAGCAGTTCTTC.

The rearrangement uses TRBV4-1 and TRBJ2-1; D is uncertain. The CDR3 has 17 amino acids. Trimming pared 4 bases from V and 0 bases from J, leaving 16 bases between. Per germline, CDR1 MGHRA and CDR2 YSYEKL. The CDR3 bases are TGCGCCAGCAGCCCTCCGATTATAGTTAGCTCCTACAATGAGCAGTTCTTC. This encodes CASSPPIIVSSYNEQFF.

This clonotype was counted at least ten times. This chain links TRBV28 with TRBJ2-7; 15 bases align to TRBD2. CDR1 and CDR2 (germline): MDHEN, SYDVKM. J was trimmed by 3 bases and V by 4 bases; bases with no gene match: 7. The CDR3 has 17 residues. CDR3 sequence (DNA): TGTGCCAGCAGTTCAGGGCCGGGACTAGCGGGAGGCTACGAGCAGTACTTC. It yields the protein CASSSGPGLAGGYEQYF.